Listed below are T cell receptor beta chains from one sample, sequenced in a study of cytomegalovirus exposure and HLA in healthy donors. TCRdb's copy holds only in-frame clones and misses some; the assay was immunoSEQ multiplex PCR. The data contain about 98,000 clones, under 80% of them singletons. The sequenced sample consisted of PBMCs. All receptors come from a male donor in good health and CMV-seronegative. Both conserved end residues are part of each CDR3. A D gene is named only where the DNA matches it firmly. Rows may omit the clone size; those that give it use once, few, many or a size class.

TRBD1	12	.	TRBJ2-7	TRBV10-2	TGCGCCAGCAGATCGGACAGGAACGAGCAGTACTTC	CASRSDRNEQYF
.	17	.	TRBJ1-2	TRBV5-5	TGTGCCAGCAGGCCGTTGATTCCACGGGGGGCTGGTTATGGCTACACCTTC	CASRPLIPRGAGYGYTF
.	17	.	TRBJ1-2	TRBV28	TGTGCCAGCAGCCTAGACAGGAGCACTATGGTATTCGGTGGCTACACCTTC	CASSLDRSTMVFGGYTF
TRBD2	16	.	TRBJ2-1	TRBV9	TGTGCCAGCAGCCCGCGGACTAGCGGGTCGTGGGGTGAGCAGTTCTTC	CASSPRTSGSWGEQFF
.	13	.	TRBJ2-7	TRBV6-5	TGTGCCAGCAGGCCTCCCGGGACCTACGAGCAGTACTTC	CASRPPGTYEQYF
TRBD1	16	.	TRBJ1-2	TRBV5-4	TGTGCCAGCAGCCCCCTCGGGACAGGGGGCGTCTATGGCTACACCTTC	CASSPLGTGGVYGYTF
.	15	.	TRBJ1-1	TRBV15	TGTGCCACCAGCAGAGTGGGCCAGCTGAACACTGAAGCTTTCTTT	CATSRVGQLNTEAFF
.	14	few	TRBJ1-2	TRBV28	TGTGCCAGCAGTTTGCAACGGGAAAACTATGGCTACACCTTC	CASSLQRENYGYTF
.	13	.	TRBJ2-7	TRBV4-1	TGCGCCAGCAGCCATGGAGTGTACTACGAGCAGTACTTC	CASSHGVYYEQYF
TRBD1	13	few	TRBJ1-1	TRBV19	TGTGCCAGTAGTTACAGGGGGTCCACTGAAGCTTTCTTT	CASSYRGSTEAFF
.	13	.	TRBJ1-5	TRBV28	TGTGCCAGCAGTTTAACCTGGGCTGGGCCCCAGCATTTT	CASSLTWAGPQHF
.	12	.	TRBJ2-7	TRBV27	TGTGCCAGCGGGACTTCGCTTTACGAGCAGTACTTC	CASGTSLYEQYF
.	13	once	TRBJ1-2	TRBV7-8	TGTGCCAGCAGCCCAGGGTTAGGCTATGGCTACACCTTC	CASSPGLGYGYTF
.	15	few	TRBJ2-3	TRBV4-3	TGCGCCAGCAGCCAAGTGCGGACTAGCACAGATACGCAGTATTTT	CASSQVRTSTDTQYF
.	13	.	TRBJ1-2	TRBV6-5	TGTGCCCATAGTCCCGGGATCAACTATGGCTACACCTTC	CAHSPGINYGYTF
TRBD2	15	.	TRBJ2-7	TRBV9	TGTGCCAGCAGCTCGGGACTAGCGGGAGTCTACGAGCAGTACTTC	CASSSGLAGVYEQYF
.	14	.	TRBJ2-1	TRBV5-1	TGCGCCAGCAGCTTGGGACAGGAATACAATGAGCAGTTCTTC	CASSLGQEYNEQFF
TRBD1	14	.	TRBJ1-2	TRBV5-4	TGTGCCAGCAGCGACCGGGACAGCGGCTATGGCTACACCTTC	CASSDRDSGYGYTF
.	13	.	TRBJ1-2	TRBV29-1	TGCAGCGTTGAAGATTTTCGGGGGGCAGGCTACACCTTC	CSVEDFRGAGYTF
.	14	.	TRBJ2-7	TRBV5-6	TGTGCCAGCAGCGTATATGCAGGGGCCTACGAGCAGTACTTC	CASSVYAGAYEQYF
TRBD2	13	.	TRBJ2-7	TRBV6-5	TGTGCCAGCAGTTACGGGACTAGGAGCGAGCAGTACTTC	CASSYGTRSEQYF
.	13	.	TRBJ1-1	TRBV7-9	TGTGCCAGCAGCTTTACAGGAAACACTGAAGCTTTCTTT	CASSFTGNTEAFF
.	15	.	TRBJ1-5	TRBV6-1	TGTGCCAGCAGTGAAGGGAATACAGGGAGACAGCCCCAGCATTTT	CASSEGNTGRQPQHF
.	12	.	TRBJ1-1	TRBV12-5	TGTGCTAGTGGTTATTCAGGGTGCTCTGCTTTCTTT	CASGYSGCSAFF
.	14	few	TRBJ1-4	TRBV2	TGTGCCAGCAAAGTTTTCCTCGAGAGCGAAAAACTGTTTTTT	CASKVFLESEKLFF
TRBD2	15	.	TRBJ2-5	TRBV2	TGTGCCAGCAGGCCCGAACTAGCGGGGAGAGGGGGGAAGTACTTC	CASRPELAGRGGKYF
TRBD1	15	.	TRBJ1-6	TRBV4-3	TGCGCCAGCAGCCAGGGGACAGTCGGTAATTCACCCCTCCACTTT	CASSQGTVGNSPLHF
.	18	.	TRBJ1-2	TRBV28	TGTGCCAGCAGCTCTAGGTATTACAGGACGCCCCAGAACTATGGCTACACCTTC	CASSSRYYRTPQNYGYTF
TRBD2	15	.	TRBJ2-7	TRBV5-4	TGTGCCAGCAGCTACGAGCGGGAGAAGGCGAGTGAGCAGTACTTC	CASSYEREKASEQYF
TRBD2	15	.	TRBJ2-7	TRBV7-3	TGTGCCAGCAGTCCGGGAGGGACCAGCTCGGGAGAGCAGTACTTC	CASSPGGTSSGEQYF
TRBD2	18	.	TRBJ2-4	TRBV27	TGTGCCAGCAACCCGGGACTAGCGGGAGGGCGGTCGCGAAACATTCAGTACTTC	CASNPGLAGGRSRNIQYF
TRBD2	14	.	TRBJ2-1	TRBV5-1	TGCGCCAGCAGCGGCGGGGGCTCCTACAATGAGCAGTTCTTC	CASSGGGSYNEQFF
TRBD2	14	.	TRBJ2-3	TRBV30	TGTGCCTGGAGTGCGGGACTAGCGGGAGTTACGCAGTATTTT	CAWSAGLAGVTQYF
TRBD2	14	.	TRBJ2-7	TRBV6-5	TGTGCCAGCAGTGCGACTAGCGGACCCTACGAGCAGTACTTC	CASSATSGPYEQYF
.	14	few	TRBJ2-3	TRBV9	TGTGCCAGCAGCGTAGTCCCCTACACAGATACGCAGTATTTT	CASSVVPYTDTQYF
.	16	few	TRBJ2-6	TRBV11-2	TGTGCCAGCAGCTTAGAAGGGGGCTCTGGGGCCAACGTCCTGACTTTC	CASSLEGGSGANVLTF
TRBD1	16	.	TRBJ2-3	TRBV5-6	TGTGCCAGCAGCTTGGGCACAGGGGGCAGCACAGATACGCAGTATTTT	CASSLGTGGSTDTQYF
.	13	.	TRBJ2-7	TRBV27	TGTGCCAGCAGCTTGGGGCAGGTCTACGAGCAGTACTTC	CASSLGQVYEQYF
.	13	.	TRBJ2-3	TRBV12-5	TGTGCTAGTGGGTGGACAAGCACAGATACGCAGTATTTT	CASGWTSTDTQYF
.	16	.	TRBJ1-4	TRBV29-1	TGCAGCGTTGAATGGGGAGGGGAGACAACTAATGAAAAACTGTTTTTT	CSVEWGGETTNEKLFF
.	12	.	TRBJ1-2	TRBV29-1	TGCAGCGTAGGGGATTCTGGCTATGGCTACACCTTC	CSVGDSGYGYTF
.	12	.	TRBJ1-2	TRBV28	TGTGCCAGCAGGGTCCCAGGGTATGGCTACACCTTC	CASRVPGYGYTF
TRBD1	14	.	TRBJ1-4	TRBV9	TGTGCCAGCAGCCCGGGACAGGGGGAAGAAAAACTGTTTTTT	CASSPGQGEEKLFF